This TCR beta chain emerged from a study of blood T cells in healthy people across ages. Study-level results: The study lacked donor CMV status, which possibly confounded expanded clonotype changes.

Of note for this clonotype: The antigen is unknown.

Using a J-beta primer mix together with a sample-barcoded 5' primer, a second PCR was run for roughly 7 to 12 cycles. Carrying 12 random nucleotides, a template-switch adaptor labeled each individual cDNA molecule. TCRdb re-analysed the 5' RACE reads in MiXCR, keeping a single row per CDR3 protein. Of roughly 1,500,000 distinct CDR3 sequences listed, around 42% were seen once; the top ten hold 6.5% to 10%. PBMCs were isolated at a quantity of at least 7 million per sample. The source material was blood. The TCR sequence derives from a woman aged 18-35 years in good health.

The CDR3 is CASSAQCNYGYTF. The CDR3 DNA reads TGTGCCAGCAGTGCACAATGTAACTATGGCTACACCTTC. This sequence joins TRBV25-1 and TRBJ1-2; no reliable D call. Germline CDR1 is MGHDK and CDR2 is SYGVNS. This CDR3 is built from 13 residues. The V end lost 4 bases, the J end lost 1 base, and 7 bases lay between the germline ends.